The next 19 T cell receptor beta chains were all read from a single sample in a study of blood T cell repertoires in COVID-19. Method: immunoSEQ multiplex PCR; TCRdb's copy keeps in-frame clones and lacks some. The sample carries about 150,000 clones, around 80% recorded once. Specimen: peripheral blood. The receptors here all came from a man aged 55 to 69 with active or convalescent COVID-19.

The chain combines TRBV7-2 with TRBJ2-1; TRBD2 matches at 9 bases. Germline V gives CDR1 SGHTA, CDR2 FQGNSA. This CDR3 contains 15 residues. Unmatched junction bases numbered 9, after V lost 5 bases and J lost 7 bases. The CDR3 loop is CASSPSSGKGNEQFF. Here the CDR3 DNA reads TGTGCCAGCAGCCCTTCTAGCGGGAAAGGGAATGAGCAGTTCTTC.

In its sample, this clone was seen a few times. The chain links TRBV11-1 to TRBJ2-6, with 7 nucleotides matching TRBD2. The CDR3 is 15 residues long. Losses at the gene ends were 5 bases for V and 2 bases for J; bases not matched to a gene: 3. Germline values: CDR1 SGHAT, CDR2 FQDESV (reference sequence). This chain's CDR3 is CASSRGGAGANVLTF. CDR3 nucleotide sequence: TGTGCCAGCAGCCGCGGGGGAGCTGGGGCCAACGTCCTGACTTTC.

CDR3 sequence reads: CASSRTENQPQHF. Here the CDR3 DNA reads TGTGCCAGCTCACGGACAGAAAATCAGCCCCAGCATTTT. The chain uses TRBV18 and TRBJ1-5; the D gene is possibly TRBD1 (6 bases). Trimming stripped 4 bases from V and 4 bases from J, with 8 bases between. There are 13 residues in the CDR3. Germline V gene sequence: CDR1 KGHSH, CDR2 LQKENI.

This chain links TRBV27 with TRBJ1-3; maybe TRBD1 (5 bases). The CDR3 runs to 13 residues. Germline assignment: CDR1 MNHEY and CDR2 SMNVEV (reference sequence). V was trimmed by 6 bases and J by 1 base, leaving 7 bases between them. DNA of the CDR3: TGTGCCAGCAGGAGGACATCTGGAAACACCATATATTTT. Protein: CASRRTSGNTIYF.

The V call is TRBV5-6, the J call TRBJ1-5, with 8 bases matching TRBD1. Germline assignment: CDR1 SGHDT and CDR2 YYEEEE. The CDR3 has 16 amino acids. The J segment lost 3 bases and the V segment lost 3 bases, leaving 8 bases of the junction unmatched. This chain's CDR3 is CASSYWTGINNQPQHF. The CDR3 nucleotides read TGTGCCAGCAGCTACTGGACAGGGATAAACAATCAGCCCCAGCATTTT.

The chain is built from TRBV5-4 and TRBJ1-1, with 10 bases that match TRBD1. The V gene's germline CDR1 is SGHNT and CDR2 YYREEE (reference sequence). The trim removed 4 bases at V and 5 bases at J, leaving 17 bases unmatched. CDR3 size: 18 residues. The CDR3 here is CASSPTAGTGAFWTEAFF. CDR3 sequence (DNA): TGTGCCAGCAGCCCCACTGCCGGGACAGGGGCGTTTTGGACTGAAGCTTTCTTT. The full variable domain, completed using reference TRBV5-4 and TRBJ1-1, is ETGVTQSPTHLIKTRGQQVTLRCSSQSGHNTVSWYQQALGQGPQFIFQYYREEENGRGNFPPRFSGLQFPNYSSELNVNALELDDSALYLCASSPTAGTGAFWTEAFFGQGTRLTVV.

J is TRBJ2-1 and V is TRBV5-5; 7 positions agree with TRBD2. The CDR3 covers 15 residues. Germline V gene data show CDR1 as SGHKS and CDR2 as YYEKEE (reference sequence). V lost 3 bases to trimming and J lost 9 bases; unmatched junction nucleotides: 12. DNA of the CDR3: TGTGCCAGCAGCTCAGTGGCGGGAGAGCGTTTTGAGCAGTTCTTC. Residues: CASSSVAGERFEQFF.

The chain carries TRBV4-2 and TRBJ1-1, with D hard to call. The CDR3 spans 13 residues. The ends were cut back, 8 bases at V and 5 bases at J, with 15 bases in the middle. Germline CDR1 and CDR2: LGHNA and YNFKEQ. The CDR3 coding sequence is TGTGCCAGCGGTGGAGTTCCGAGGACTGAAGCTTTCTTT. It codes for CASGGVPRTEAFF.

CDR3 in DNA: TGTGCCAGCAGTTACTCCCCCGGGGGGGGCGCCCAGCCCCAGCATTTT. It encodes CASSYSPGGGAQPQHF. The rearrangement joins TRBV6-5 to TRBJ1-5, with D possibly TRBD1 on 6 matching bases. V was pared by 0 bases and J by 7 bases, with 16 bases between. CDR1 MNHEY and CDR2 SVGAGI come from the germline V gene. The CDR3 has 16 amino acids.

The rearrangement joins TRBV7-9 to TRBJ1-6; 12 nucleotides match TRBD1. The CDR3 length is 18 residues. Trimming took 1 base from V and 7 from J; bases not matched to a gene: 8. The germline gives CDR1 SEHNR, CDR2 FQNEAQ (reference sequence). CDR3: CASSLGDRGPLGNSPLHF. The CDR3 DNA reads TGTGCCAGCAGCTTAGGGGACAGGGGGCCCCTCGGGAATTCACCCCTCCACTTT. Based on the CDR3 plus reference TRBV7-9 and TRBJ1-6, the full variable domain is DTGVSQNPRHKITKRGQNVTFRCDPISEHNRLYWYRQTLGQGPEFLTYFQNEAQLEKSRLLSDRFSAERPKGSFSTLEIQRTEQGDSAMYLCASSLGDRGPLGNSPLHFGNGTRLTVT.

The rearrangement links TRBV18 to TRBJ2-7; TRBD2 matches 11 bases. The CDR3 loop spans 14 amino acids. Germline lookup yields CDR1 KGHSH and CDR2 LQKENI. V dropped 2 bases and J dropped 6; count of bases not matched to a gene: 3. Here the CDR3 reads CASSPNSGRGEQYF. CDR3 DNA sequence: TGTGCCAGCTCACCAAATAGCGGGAGGGGCGAGCAGTACTTC.

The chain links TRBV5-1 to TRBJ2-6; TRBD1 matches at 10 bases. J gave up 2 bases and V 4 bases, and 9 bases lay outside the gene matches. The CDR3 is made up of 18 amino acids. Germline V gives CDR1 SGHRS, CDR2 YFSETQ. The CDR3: CASSSTGTGATGANVLTF. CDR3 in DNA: TGCGCCAGCAGCAGCACCGGGACAGGGGCTACTGGGGCCAACGTCCTGACTTTC.

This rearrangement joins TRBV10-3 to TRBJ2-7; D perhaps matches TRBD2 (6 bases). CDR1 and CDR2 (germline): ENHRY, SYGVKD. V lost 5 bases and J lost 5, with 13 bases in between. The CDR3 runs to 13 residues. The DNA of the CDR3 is TGTGCCATCAGTCTCAGGGAGGAGAACGAGCAGTACTTC. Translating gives CAISLREENEQYF.

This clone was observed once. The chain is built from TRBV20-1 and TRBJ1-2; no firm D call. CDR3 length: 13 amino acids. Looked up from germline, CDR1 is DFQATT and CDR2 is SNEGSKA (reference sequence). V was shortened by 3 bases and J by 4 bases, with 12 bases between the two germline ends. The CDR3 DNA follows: TGCAGTGCTAGTTCCGTTGGAGGCTATGGCTACACCTTC. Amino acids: CSASSVGGYGYTF.

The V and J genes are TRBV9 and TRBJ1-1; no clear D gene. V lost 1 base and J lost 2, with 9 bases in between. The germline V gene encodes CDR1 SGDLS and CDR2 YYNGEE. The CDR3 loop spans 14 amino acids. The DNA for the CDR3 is TGTGCCAGCAGCGTATACCCCCTAAACACTGAAGCTTTCTTT. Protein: CASSVYPLNTEAFF.

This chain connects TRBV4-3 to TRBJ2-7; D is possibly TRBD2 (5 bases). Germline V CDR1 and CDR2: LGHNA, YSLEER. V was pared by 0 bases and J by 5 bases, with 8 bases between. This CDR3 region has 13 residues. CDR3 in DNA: TGCGCCAGCAGCCAAGATGCCGGGGACGAGCAGTACTTC. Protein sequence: CASSQDAGDEQYF.

For the CDR3, the DNA is TGTGCCAGCTCCCCGGTGACTGGGGCCAACGTCCTGACTTTC. It encodes CASSPVTGANVLTF. The J gene is TRBJ2-6, the V gene TRBV18; D call uncertain. This CDR3 spans 14 amino acids. V was shortened by 6 bases and J by 2 bases, with 8 bases between the two germline ends. The V gene's germline CDR1 is KGHSH and CDR2 LQKENI.

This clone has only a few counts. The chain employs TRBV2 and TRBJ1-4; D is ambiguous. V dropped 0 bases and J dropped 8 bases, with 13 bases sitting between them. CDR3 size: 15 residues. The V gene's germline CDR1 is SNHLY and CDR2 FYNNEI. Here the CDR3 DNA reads TGTGCCAGCAGTGAAGCGGAGCTCTTACGGGAAAAACTGTTTTTT. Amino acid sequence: CASSEAELLREKLFF.

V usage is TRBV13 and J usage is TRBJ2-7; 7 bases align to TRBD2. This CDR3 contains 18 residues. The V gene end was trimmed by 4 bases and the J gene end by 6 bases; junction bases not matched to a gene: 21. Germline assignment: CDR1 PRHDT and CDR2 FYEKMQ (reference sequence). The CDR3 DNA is TGTGCCAGCAGCTCCATCAGACTAGCCCAGAGGGCCGGTACCGAGCAGTACTTC. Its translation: CASSSIRLAQRAGTEQYF. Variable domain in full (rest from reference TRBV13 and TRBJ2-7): AAGVIQSPRHLIKEKRETATLKCYPIPRHDTVYWYQQGPGQDPQFLISFYEKMQSDKGSIPDRFSAQQFSDYHSELNMSSLELGDSALYFCASSSIRLAQRAGTEQYFGPGTRLTVT.